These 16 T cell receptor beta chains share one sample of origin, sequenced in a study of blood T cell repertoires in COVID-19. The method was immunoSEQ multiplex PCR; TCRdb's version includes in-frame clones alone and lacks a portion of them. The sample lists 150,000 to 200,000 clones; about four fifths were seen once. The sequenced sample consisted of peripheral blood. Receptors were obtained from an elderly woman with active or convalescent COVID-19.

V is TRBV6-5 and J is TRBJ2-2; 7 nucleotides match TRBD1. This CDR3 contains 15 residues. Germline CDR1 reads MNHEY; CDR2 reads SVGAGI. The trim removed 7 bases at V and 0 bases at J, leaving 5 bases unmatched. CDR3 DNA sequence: TGTGCCAGCAAAAAACAGGGGTCGAACACCGGGGAGCTGTTTTTT. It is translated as CASKKQGSNTGELFF.

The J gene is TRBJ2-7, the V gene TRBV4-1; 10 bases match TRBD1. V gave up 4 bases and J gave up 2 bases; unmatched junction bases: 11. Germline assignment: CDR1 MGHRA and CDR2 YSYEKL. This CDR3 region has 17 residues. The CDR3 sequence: CASSPPVGQGIPYEQYF. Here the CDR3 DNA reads TGCGCCAGCAGCCCCCCTGTGGGACAGGGGATTCCCTACGAGCAGTACTTC.

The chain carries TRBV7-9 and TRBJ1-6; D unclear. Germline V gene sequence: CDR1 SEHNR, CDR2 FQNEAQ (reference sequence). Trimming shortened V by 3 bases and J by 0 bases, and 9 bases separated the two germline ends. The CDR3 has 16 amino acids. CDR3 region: CASSFMSSSYNSPLHF. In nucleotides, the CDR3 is TGTGCCAGCAGCTTTATGTCGAGCTCCTATAATTCACCCCTCCACTTT.

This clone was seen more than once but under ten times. The CDR3 sequence: CASSHPDRAGYGYTF. The CDR3 DNA follows: TGTGCCAGCAGTCATCCGGACAGGGCTGGCTATGGCTACACCTTC. The chain is built from TRBV2 and TRBJ1-2; 8 bases match TRBD1. This CDR3 has 15 residues. The ends lost 5 bases at V and 4 bases at J; junction bases unmatched: 9. Per germline, CDR1 SNHLY and CDR2 FYNNEI.

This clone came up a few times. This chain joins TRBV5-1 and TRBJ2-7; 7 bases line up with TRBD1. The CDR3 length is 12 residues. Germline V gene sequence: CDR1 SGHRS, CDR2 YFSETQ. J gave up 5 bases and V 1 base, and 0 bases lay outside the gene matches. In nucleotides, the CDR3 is TGCGCCAGCAGCTTGACAGGGGACGAGCAGTACTTC. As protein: CASSLTGDEQYF.

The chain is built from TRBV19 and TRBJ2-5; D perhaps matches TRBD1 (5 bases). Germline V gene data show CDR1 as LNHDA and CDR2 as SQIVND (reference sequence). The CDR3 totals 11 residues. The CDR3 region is CAMGPKETQYF. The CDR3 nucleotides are TGTGCGATGGGGCCAAAGGAGACCCAGTACTTC.

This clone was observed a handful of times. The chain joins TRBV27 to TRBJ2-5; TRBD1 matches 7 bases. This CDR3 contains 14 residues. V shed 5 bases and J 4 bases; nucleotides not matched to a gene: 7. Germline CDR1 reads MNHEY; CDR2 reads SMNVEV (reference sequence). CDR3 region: CASSNLDRRETQYF. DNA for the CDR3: TGTGCCAGCAGTAACCTGGACAGGCGAGAGACCCAGTACTTC.

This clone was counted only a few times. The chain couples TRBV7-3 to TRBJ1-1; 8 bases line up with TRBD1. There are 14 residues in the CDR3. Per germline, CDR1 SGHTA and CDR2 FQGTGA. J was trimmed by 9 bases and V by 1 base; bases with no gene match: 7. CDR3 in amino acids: CASSLIGQGHKAFF. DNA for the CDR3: TGTGCCAGCAGCTTAATTGGACAGGGACATAAAGCTTTCTTT.

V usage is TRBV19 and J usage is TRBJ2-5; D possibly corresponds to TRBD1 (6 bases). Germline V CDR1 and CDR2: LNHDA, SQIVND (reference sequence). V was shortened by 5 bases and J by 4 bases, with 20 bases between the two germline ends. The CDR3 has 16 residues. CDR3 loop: CASSPGVGRGGETQYF. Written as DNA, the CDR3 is TGTGCCAGTAGTCCAGGGGTGGGACGCGGAGGAGAGACCCAGTACTTC.

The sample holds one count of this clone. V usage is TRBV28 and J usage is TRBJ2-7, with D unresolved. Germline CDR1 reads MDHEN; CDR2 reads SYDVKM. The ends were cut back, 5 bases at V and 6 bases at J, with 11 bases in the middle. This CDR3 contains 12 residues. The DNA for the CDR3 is TGTGCCAGCAGTCCCCCCCTCCGCGAGCAGTACTTC. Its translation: CASSPPLREQYF. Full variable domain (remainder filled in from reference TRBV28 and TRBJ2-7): DVKVTQSSRYLVKRTGEKVFLECVQDMDHENMFWYRQDPGLGLRLIYFSYDVKMKEKGDIPEGYSVSREKKERFSLILESASTNQTSMYLCASSPPLREQYFGPGTRLTVT.

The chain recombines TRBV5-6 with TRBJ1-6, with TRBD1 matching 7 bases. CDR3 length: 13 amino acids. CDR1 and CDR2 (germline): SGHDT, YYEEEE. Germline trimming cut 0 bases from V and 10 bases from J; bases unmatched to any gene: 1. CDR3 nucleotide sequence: TGTGCCAGCAGCTTGGCAGGGGGATCACCCCTCCACTTT. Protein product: CASSLAGGSPLHF.

The CDR3 coding sequence is TGTGCCAGCAGTTACCCTCAGGGGGGGAACACTGAAGCTTTCTTT. Translating gives CASSYPQGGNTEAFF. V is TRBV6-6 and J is TRBJ1-1; 7 bases match TRBD1. The V and J ends lost 2 bases and 1 base, in that order; junction bases with no gene match: 4. CDR3 length: 15 residues. CDR1 is MNHNY and CDR2 is SVGAGI in the germline V gene (reference sequence).

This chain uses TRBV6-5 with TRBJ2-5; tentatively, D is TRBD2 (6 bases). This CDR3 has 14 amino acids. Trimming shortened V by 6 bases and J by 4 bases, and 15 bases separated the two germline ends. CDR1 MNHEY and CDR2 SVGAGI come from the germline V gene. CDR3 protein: CASRGLGRGETQYF. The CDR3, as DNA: TGTGCCAGCAGGGGACTCGGGCGGGGAGAGACCCAGTACTTC.

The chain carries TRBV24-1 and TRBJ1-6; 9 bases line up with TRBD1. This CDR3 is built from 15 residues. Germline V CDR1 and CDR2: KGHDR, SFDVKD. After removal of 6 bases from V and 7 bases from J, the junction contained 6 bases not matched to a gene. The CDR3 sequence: CATSPGQGFNSPLHF. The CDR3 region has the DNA TGTGCCACCAGTCCGGGACAGGGTTTCAATTCACCCCTCCACTTT.

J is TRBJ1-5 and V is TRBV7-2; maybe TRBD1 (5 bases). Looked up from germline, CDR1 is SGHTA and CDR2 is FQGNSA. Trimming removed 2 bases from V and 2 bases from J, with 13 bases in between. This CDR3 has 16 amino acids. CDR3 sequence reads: CASSLRGGQGNQPQHF. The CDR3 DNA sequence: TGTGCCAGCAGCTTACGGGGGGGTCAGGGCAATCAGCCCCAGCATTTT.

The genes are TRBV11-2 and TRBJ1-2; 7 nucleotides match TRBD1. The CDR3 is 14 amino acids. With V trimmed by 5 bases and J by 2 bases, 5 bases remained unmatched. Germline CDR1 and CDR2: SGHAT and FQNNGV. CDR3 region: CASSPGGANYGYTF. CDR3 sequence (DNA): TGTGCCAGCAGCCCAGGGGGAGCCAACTATGGCTACACCTTC.